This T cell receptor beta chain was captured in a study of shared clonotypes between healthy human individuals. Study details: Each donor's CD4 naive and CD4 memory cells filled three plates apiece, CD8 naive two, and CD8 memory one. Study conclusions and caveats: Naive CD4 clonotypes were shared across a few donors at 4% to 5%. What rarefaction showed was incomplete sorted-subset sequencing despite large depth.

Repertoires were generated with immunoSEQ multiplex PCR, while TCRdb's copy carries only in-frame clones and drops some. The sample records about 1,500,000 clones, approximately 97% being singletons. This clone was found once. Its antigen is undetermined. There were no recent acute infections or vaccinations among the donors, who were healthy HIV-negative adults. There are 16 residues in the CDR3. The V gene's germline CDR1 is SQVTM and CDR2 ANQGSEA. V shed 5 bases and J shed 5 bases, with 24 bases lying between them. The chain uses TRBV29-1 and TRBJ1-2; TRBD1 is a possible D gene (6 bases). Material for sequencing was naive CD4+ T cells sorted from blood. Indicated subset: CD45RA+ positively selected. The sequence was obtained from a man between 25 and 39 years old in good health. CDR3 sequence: CSVPEGIGQFGYGYTF. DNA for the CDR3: TGCAGCGTTCCCGAGGGGATCGGACAGTTCGGGTATGGCTACACCTTC.